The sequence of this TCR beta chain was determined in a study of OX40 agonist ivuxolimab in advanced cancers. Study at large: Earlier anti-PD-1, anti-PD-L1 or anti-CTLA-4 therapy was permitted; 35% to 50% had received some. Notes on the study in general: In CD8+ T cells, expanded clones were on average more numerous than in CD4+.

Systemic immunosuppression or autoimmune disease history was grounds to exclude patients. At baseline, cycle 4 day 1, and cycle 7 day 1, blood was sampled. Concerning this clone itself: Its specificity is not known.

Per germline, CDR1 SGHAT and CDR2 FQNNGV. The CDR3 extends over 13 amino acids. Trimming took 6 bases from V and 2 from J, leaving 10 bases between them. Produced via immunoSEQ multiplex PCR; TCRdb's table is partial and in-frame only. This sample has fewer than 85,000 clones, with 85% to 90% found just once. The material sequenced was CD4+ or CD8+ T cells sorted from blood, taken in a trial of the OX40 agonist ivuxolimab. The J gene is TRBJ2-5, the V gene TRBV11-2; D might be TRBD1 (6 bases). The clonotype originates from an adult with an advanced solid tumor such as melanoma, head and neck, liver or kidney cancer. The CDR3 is CASSPGQQETQYF. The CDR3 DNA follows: TGTGCCAGCAGTCCAGGACAGCAAGAGACCCAGTACTTC.